These T cell receptor beta chains were read from a single sample in a study of beta chain features in type 1 diabetes. Sequenced by immunoSEQ multiplex PCR; TCRdb stores in-frame clones only, minus some. The sample has some 200,000 clones, more than 15% seen once. Sequenced: naive CD4+ T cells from blood. These receptors all stem from a man aged 25-45 years with type 1 diabetes. Both conserved end residues are part of each CDR3. The D gene is left open where the match is weak. Clone size appears in some rows only: once, few, many, or a class for an expanded clone.

clone_size	v_call	d_call	j_call	cdr3_nt	cdr3_aa
few	TRBV30	-	TRBJ1-2	TGTGCCTGGAGTGTTTCTGACTATGGCTACACCTTC	CAWSVSDYGYTF
-	TRBV30	-	TRBJ1-6	TGTGCCTGGAGTGGGACAGCCAATTCACCCCTCCACTTT	CAWSGTANSPLHF
few	TRBV29-1	-	TRBJ2-3	TGCAGCGCCGGTAGCGGTAGCAGTCGCACAGATACGCAGTATTTT	CSAGSGSSRTDTQYF
-	TRBV7-3	-	TRBJ2-5	TGTGCCAGCAGCTTAACCGCACTTCAAGAGACCCAGTACTTC	CASSLTALQETQYF
-	TRBV11-2	-	TRBJ2-1	TGTGCCAGCAGCTTAGATACGAGCCGCCTTTACAATGAGCAGTTCTTC	CASSLDTSRLYNEQFF
-	TRBV7-9	TRBD1	TRBJ1-2	TGTGCCAGCAGCTTTGGACAGGGGAACTATGGCTACACCTTC	CASSFGQGNYGYTF
few	TRBV10-3	TRBD2	TRBJ2-3	TGTGCCACCCGATTCACTAGCGGAGACACAGATACGCAGTATTTT	CATRFTSGDTDTQYF
-	TRBV10-3	-	TRBJ1-3	TGTGCCATCAGTGATTCCCTCGGGCGGCAGATCTCTGGAAACACCATATATTTT	CAISDSLGRQISGNTIYF
-	TRBV4-1	-	TRBJ1-1	TGCGCCAGCAGCCAAGCCAGATCTCTGATTATTGAAGCTTTCTTT	CASSQARSLIIEAFF
-	TRBV30	-	TRBJ1-3	TGTGCCTGGACCCAGCGGGGAAACACCATATATTTT	CAWTQRGNTIYF
-	TRBV18	-	TRBJ1-1	TGTGCCAGCTCACAGGGACCGATGAACACTGAAGCTTTCTTT	CASSQGPMNTEAFF
few	TRBV10-3	TRBD1	TRBJ1-3	TGTGCCATCGGCAGGACAGGGGATGGAAACACCATATATTTT	CAIGRTGDGNTIYF